This T cell receptor (beta chain) was sequenced for a study of CD8+CD57+ T cells in acquired aplastic anemia. Study background: Recorded DNA amounts for sorted CD4+ and CD8+ cells had an average of around 3.4 ug. Mean read depth for CD4+ cells from healthy donors was roughly 10 million. Findings and caveats of the study: It was found that almost 30 CD8+ CDR3 sequences were shared between patients and controls.

It was genomic DNA that served as the template for profiling TCR beta VDJ and CDR3. TCRdb recomputed calls from the reads with MiXCR, one row per CDR3 protein. The sample has some 220,000 distinct CDR3 sequences; 34% are singletons. This clonotype was detected many times. No antigen is known for it. Trimming at V came to 7 bases and at J to 8 bases, leaving 12 bases not matched to a gene. This CDR3 has 14 residues. The germline gives CDR1 LNHDA, CDR2 SQIVND (reference sequence). Sequences were obtained from sorted CD4+, CD8+, or CD8+CD57+ T cells (not recorded which) from PBMCs. The chain has TRBV19 and TRBJ1-2, with 8 bases that match TRBD1. The source of this sequence is a human donor in good health, serving as a control. This chain's CDR3 is CASNPRTGLLGYTF. For the CDR3, the DNA is TGTGCCAGTAACCCAAGGACAGGGTTATTGGGCTACACCTTC.